Below are 12 T cell receptor beta chains sequenced from a single sample in a study of human T cells and chemical hapten exposure. TCRdb fed the RACE reads into MiXCR, producing one record per CDR3 protein. The data show fewer than 95,000 distinct CDR3 sequences, roughly a tenth seen once. Documented time point: patch test 1, 2 weeks after DPC sensitization. Treatment meaning: therapeutic diphenylcyclopropenone sensitization with weekly scalp DPC. The material sequenced was whole blood, taken in connection with sensitization to the hapten diphenylcyclopropenone (DPC). The receptor set was obtained from a man aged 35 to 55 with alopecia areata. Some clones in this sample may be carry-over from other donors' samples.

This clonotype was found a few times. This rearrangement joins TRBV12-3 or TRBV12-4 to TRBJ2-2; TRBD2 aligns across 7 bases. After removal of 5 bases from V and 1 base from J, the junction contained 7 bases not matched to a gene. The CDR3 is made up of 16 amino acids. The CDR3 protein is CASSPLGGGNTGELFF. The CDR3 bases are TGTGCCAGCAGTCCTCTGGGCGGGGGGAACACCGGGGAGCTGTTTTTT.

The V call is TRBV6-2 or TRBV6-3, the J call TRBJ2-5; TRBD2 matches at 9 bases. Unmatched junction bases numbered 4, after V lost 7 bases and J lost 4 bases. The V gene's germline CDR1 is MNHEY and CDR2 SVGEGT. This CDR3 has 13 residues. CDR3 loop: CASKTAGGETQYF. In DNA, the CDR3 is TGTGCCAGCAAAACAGCGGGAGGAGAGACCCAGTACTTC.

This clonotype appeared many times. This chain joins TRBV29-1 and TRBJ1-1; D possibly corresponds to TRBD1 (5 bases). CDR1 is SQVTM, CDR2 ANQGSEA, per germline. This CDR3 spans 13 amino acids. With 4 bases removed from V and 1 base from J, the gap between germline ends came to 10 bases. The CDR3 DNA reads TGCAGCGTTGGGACAAAGAAGAACACTGAAGCTTTCTTT. Its protein is CSVGTKKNTEAFF. The full variable domain, rest sourced from reference TRBV29-1 and TRBJ1-1, is SAVISQKPSRDICQRGTSLTIQCQVDSQVTMMFWYRQQPGQSLTLIATANQGSEATYESGFVIDKFPISRPNLTFSTLTVSNMSPEDSSIYLCSVGTKKNTEAFFGQGTRLTVV.

V gene TRBV7-2 combines with J gene TRBJ2-1; 8 nucleotides agree with TRBD2. Germline lookup yields CDR1 SGHTA and CDR2 FQGNSA. CDR3 length: 16 amino acids. V dropped 0 bases and J dropped 5; count of bases not matched to a gene: 6. CDR3 amino acids: CASSLAISGSHNEQFF. The CDR3 DNA is TGTGCCAGCAGCTTAGCAATAAGCGGGAGTCACAATGAGCAGTTCTTC.

This sequence joins TRBV18 and TRBJ1-4; the match to TRBD1 covers 7 bases. V was clipped by 4 bases and J by 8 bases; unmatched bases: 16. This CDR3 has 17 amino acids. Germline V lookup: CDR1 KGHSH, CDR2 LQKENI. CDR3 region: CASSLRLAGTAQEKLFF. As DNA, the CDR3 is TGTGCCAGCTCACTACGACTGGCCGGGACAGCCCAGGAAAAACTGTTTTTT.

This clonotype was found a few times. The rearrangement joins TRBV6-6 to TRBJ2-3; perhaps D is TRBD1 or TRBD2 (6 bases each). Germline CDR1 reads MNHNY; CDR2 reads SVGAGI (reference sequence). The ends were cut back, 2 bases at V and 6 bases at J, with 15 bases in the middle. The CDR3 totals 15 residues. The CDR3 nucleotides are TGTGCCAGCAGTTACCCCCACGGGGGCTCGGATACGCAGTATTTT. Amino acid sequence: CASSYPHGGSDTQYF.

This clonotype was seen ten or more times. The chain joins TRBV2 to TRBJ1-6; D is possibly TRBD1 (6 bases). CDR3 length: 17 residues. The germline V gene encodes CDR1 SNHLY and CDR2 FYNNEI. Trimming took off 6 bases at V and 7 bases at J, with 22 bases between the two ends. The CDR3 bases are TGTGCCAGCAGGGGCACCGGGACAAACCGGGGAAATTCACCCCTCCACTTT. Amino acids: CASRGTGTNRGNSPLHF.

This clonotype has only a few counts. This chain joins TRBV3-1 and TRBJ2-3, with D unresolved. CDR1 is LGHDT, CDR2 YNNKEL, per germline (reference sequence). V was pared by 1 base and J by 0 bases, with 5 bases between. The CDR3 has 14 amino acids. CDR3 DNA sequence: TGTGCCAGCAGCCAAGTGGCTAGCACAGATACGCAGTATTTT. Amino acid sequence: CASSQVASTDTQYF.

The gene calls are TRBV4-3 and TRBJ2-3; weak D call: TRBD1 (6 bases). The V end lost 2 bases, the J end lost 0 bases, and 9 bases lay between the germline ends. The CDR3 consists of 15 residues. Germline lookup yields CDR1 LGHNA and CDR2 YSLEER. CDR3 nucleotides: TGCGCCAGCAGCCAATTAGGGACAAGCACAGATACGCAGTATTTT. Translated, it gives CASSQLGTSTDTQYF.

There are many counts of this clonotype. The genes are TRBV29-1 and TRBJ2-5; the match to TRBD1 covers 7 bases. V gave up 2 bases and J gave up 5 bases; unmatched junction bases: 8. This CDR3 contains 14 residues. Per the germline V gene, CDR1 is SQVTM and CDR2 is ANQGSEA. The CDR3, as DNA: TGCAGCGTTGAACCGAGAGGGGGCGGGGAGACCCAGTACTTC. Translation gives CSVEPRGGGETQYF.

This clonotype was counted at least ten times. The chain employs TRBV10-3 and TRBJ1-1, with a tentative D call TRBD1 (5 bases). The CDR3 has 17 amino acids. V lost 5 bases to trimming and J lost 3 bases, with 22 bases between them. Germline CDR1 is ENHRY and CDR2 is SYGVKD. This CDR3 is CAISQAQGGIPDTEAFF. The CDR3 DNA reads TGTGCCATCAGTCAAGCCCAGGGAGGTATTCCGGACACTGAAGCTTTCTTT.

This clonotype was counted between two and nine times. The chain couples TRBV7-2 to TRBJ2-4, with D perhaps TRBD1 (5 bases). The CDR3 spans 13 residues. V gave up 8 bases and J gave up 6 bases, with 14 bases separating them. The germline gives CDR1 SGHTA, CDR2 FQGNSA. The CDR3: CASSQGLGNIQYF. The CDR3 DNA reads as TGTGCCAGCTCCCAGGGCCTTGGAAACATTCAGTACTTC.